Below, 19 T cell receptor beta chains from the same sample are listed, as sequenced in a study of T cells in Graves' hyperthyroidism and ophthalmopathy. There were TCR beta CDR3 regions amplified from RNA transcripts. During a first-round RT-PCR of the TCR CDR3, the HTBI primer set was used. TCRdb ran MiXCR on the multiplex PCR reads and lists one entry per CDR3 protein. The sample has 700,000 or so distinct CDR3 sequences, about 15% seen once. Sequences were obtained from blood. These receptor sequences come from a man younger than 35 with Graves' hyperthyroidism.

This clonotype showed up just a few times. The V gene is TRBV19, the J gene TRBJ1-1; no reliable D call. The CDR3 contains 13 residues. V shed 2 bases and J shed 5 bases, with 9 bases lying between them. Germline V CDR1 and CDR2: LNHDA, SQIVND (reference sequence). Here the CDR3 DNA reads TGTGCCAGTAGTATAAGTACCGCAACTGAAGCTTTCTTT. The encoded protein is CASSISTATEAFF. The full variable domain, with the rest looked up from reference TRBV19 and TRBJ1-1, is DGGITQSPKYLFRKEGQNVTLSCEQNLNHDAMYWYRQDPGQGLRLIYYSQIVNDFQKGDIAEGYSVSREKKESFPLTVTSAQKNPTAFYLCASSISTATEAFFGQGTRLTVV.

Note on this clonotype: This may be a read error: a much more frequent sequence differs by one nucleotide. DNA for the CDR3: TGTGCCAGCAGCCAATCAGGACAGGGAGGCGAGCAGTACTTC. Residues: CASSQSGQGGEQYF. V and J are TRBV7-9 and TRBJ2-7; 8 positions agree with TRBD1. Trimming cost V 5 bases and J 6 bases; bases outside gene matches: 9. The CDR3 is 14 residues long. Germline CDR1 and CDR2: SEHNR and FQNEAQ (reference sequence).

CDR3 region: CASSRNSAPSYEQYF. CDR3 nucleotide sequence: TGTGCCAGCAGCCGAAATAGCGCCCCCTCCTACGAGCAGTACTTC. V is TRBV3-1 and J is TRBJ2-7; a weak D match, TRBD2 (5 bases). V was clipped by 4 bases and J by 0 bases, with 13 bases between them. Germline V gene lookup returns CDR1 LGHDT and CDR2 YNNKEL (reference sequence). The CDR3 consists of 15 residues.

In DNA form, the CDR3 reads TGTGCCAGCAGCTTAGTACTAGCGGGCTACGAGCAGTACTTC. Its protein product is CASSLVLAGYEQYF. The chain joins TRBV7-8 to TRBJ2-7, with 9 bases aligning to TRBD2. This CDR3 is built from 14 residues. Germline V gene data show CDR1 as SGHVS and CDR2 as FQNEAQ. With 1 base clipped from V and 3 bases from J, the junction kept 1 base outside the gene matches.

This clonotype has a count of ten or more. The chain recombines TRBV6-1 with TRBJ2-7; D remains unclear. Trimming stripped 5 bases from V and 5 bases from J, with 16 bases between. CDR3 size: 14 residues. Germline V gene sequence: CDR1 MNHNS, CDR2 SASEGT. For the CDR3, the DNA is TGTGCCAGCAGTTTATCCAGTAATACCCACGAGCAGTACTTC. This gives the protein CASSLSSNTHEQYF.

This clonotype was detected ten times or more. The V call is TRBV29-1, the J call TRBJ1-1; the match to TRBD1 covers 8 bases. Trimming at V came to 5 bases and at J to 4 bases, leaving 3 bases not matched to a gene. CDR1 is SQVTM and CDR2 is ANQGSEA in the germline V gene. The CDR3 has 12 amino acids. CDR3 region: CSVRTGRTEAFF. The CDR3 DNA sequence: TGCAGCGTTCGGACAGGGCGCACTGAAGCTTTCTTT.

This clonotype was recorded many times. The V and J genes are TRBV9 and TRBJ1-4; D gene unclear. The length of the CDR3 is 15 residues. Germline V gene lookup returns CDR1 SGDLS and CDR2 YYNGEE. The V end was cut by 0 bases, the J end by 6 bases, with 12 bases between. The CDR3 coding sequence is TGTGCCAGCAGCGTAGCATGGGGAAGTGATGAAAAACTGTTTTTT. It specifies CASSVAWGSDEKLFF. Drawing the rest from reference TRBV9 and TRBJ1-4, the complete variable domain is DSGVTQTPKHLITATGQRVTLRCSPRSGDLSVYWYQQSLDQGLQFLIQYYNGEERAKGNILERFSAQQFPDLHSELNLSSLELGDSALYFCASSVAWGSDEKLFFGSGTQLSVL.

In its sample, this clonotype was seen many times. This chain links TRBV12-3 or TRBV12-4 with TRBJ2-7; 7 bases match TRBD1. V dropped 5 bases and J dropped 1; count of bases not matched to a gene: 5. There are 14 residues in the CDR3. As DNA, the CDR3 is TGTGCCAGCAGTCGGACAGGAAATTCCTACGAGCAGTACTTC. Its translation: CASSRTGNSYEQYF.

In this sample, this clonotype turned up many times. This sequence joins TRBV29-1 and TRBJ2-7, with 8 nucleotides matching TRBD2. The CDR3 extends over 13 amino acids. Germline CDR1 and CDR2: SQVTM and ANQGSEA. The V and J ends lost 2 bases and 4 bases, in that order; junction bases with no gene match: 4. In DNA form, the CDR3 reads TGCAGCGTTGAAAGCGGGAGTGGTTACGAGCAGTACTTC. It yields the protein CSVESGSGYEQYF.

This clonotype was picked up many times. The CDR3 nucleotides are TGCAGTGCTAGAGTCTTCCCGGGGGCCTCCTACGAGCAGTACTTC. Translation gives CSARVFPGASYEQYF. V usage is TRBV20-1 and J usage is TRBJ2-7, with D perhaps assigned TRBD1 or TRBD2 (6 bases each). The germline gives CDR1 DFQATT, CDR2 SNEGSKA (reference sequence). This CDR3 has 15 amino acids. V was cut by 1 base and J by 0 bases, with 13 bases left in between.

V usage is TRBV7-2 and J usage is TRBJ2-2; D may match TRBD1 or TRBD2 (5 bases each). The CDR3 length is 14 residues. Germline V gene lookup returns CDR1 SGHTA and CDR2 FQGNSA. The V end was cut by 6 bases, the J end by 1 base, with 9 bases between. The CDR3 loop is CASRRGVNTGELFF. CDR3 DNA: TGTGCCAGCAGGAGAGGGGTGAACACCGGGGAGCTGTTTTTT.

This clonotype was observed at least ten times. At one of its ends the junction is not consistent with the germline gene, which may arise from a read error. The rearrangement joins TRBV2 to TRBJ1-1, with 7 nucleotides matching TRBD1. CDR1 and CDR2 from the germline V gene are SNHLY and FYNNEI. The CDR3 totals 12 residues. The CDR3 reads CASREDRAEAFF. Here the CDR3 DNA reads TGTGCCAGCAGGGAAGACAGGGCTGAAGCTTTCTTT.

V gene TRBV19 combines with J gene TRBJ2-7, with TRBD1 matching over 9 bases. The trim removed 7 bases at V and 5 bases at J, leaving 9 bases unmatched. Germline CDR1 reads LNHDA; CDR2 reads SQIVND (reference sequence). The CDR3 is 14 amino acids. The CDR3 sequence is CASTNRGRDNEQYF. CDR3 nucleotide sequence: TGTGCCAGTACGAACAGGGGGCGAGACAACGAGCAGTACTTC.

A few counts support this clonotype. The chain combines TRBV12-3 or TRBV12-4 with TRBJ2-2, with 7 bases lining up with TRBD2. V dropped 6 bases and J dropped 7; count of bases not matched to a gene: 17. CDR3 length equals 17 residues. For the CDR3, the DNA is TGTGCCAGCAGCTTAAGAATGGGTCGGGAGGATGGCGGGGAGCTGTTTTTT. This encodes CASSLRMGREDGGELFF.

At least ten counts were recorded for this clonotype. The CDR3 protein is CASSPGDRPYEQYF. The CDR3, as DNA: TGTGCCAGCAGTCCCGGGGACCGACCCTACGAGCAGTACTTC. The chain links TRBV12-3 or TRBV12-4 to TRBJ2-7; D assignment may be TRBD1 or TRBD2 (5 bases each). The length of the CDR3 is 14 residues. Trimming shortened V by 5 bases and J by 2 bases, and 13 bases separated the two germline ends.

The chain uses TRBV2 and TRBJ2-4, with TRBD1 matching over 9 bases. This CDR3 is 15 amino acids long. J was trimmed by 0 bases and V by 9 bases; bases with no gene match: 6. CDR1 is SNHLY and CDR2 is FYNNEI in the germline V gene. CDR3 protein: CASERQGVAKNIQYF. In DNA form, the CDR3 reads TGTGCCAGTGAGCGACAGGGGGTAGCCAAAAACATTCAGTACTTC.

This clonotype appeared many times. The rearrangement joins TRBV27 to TRBJ1-6; no clear D gene. The CDR3 consists of 14 residues. Germline V gene lookup returns CDR1 MNHEY and CDR2 SMNVEV (reference sequence). V lost 1 base, J lost 4 bases, and 5 bases lay in between. The DNA for the CDR3 is TGTGCCAGCAGTTTATGGCGGTATAATTCACCCCTCCACTTT. Encoded protein: CASSLWRYNSPLHF.

In regard to this clonotype: The junction shows a germline mismatch at one end, possibly a read error. The chain links TRBV19 to TRBJ2-1; maybe TRBD2 (7 bases). The CDR3 has 14 amino acids. CDR1 is LNHDA and CDR2 is SQIVND in the germline V gene (reference sequence). The CDR3 region is CASSIGGRGNEQFF. CDR3 sequence (DNA): TGTGCCAGTAGTATCGGGGGGCGGGGGAATGAGCAATTCTTC.

This clonotype showed up just a few times. This chain connects TRBV7-9 to TRBJ2-7, with 8 positions matching TRBD2. The junction had 3 bases not matched to a gene; V was cut back by 0 bases and J by 5 bases. Germline CDR1 reads SEHNR; CDR2 reads FQNEAQ (reference sequence). This CDR3 region has 14 residues. The CDR3 protein is CASSLAGGGHEQYF. The DNA for the CDR3 is TGTGCCAGCAGCTTAGCCGGGGGGGGACACGAGCAGTACTTC.